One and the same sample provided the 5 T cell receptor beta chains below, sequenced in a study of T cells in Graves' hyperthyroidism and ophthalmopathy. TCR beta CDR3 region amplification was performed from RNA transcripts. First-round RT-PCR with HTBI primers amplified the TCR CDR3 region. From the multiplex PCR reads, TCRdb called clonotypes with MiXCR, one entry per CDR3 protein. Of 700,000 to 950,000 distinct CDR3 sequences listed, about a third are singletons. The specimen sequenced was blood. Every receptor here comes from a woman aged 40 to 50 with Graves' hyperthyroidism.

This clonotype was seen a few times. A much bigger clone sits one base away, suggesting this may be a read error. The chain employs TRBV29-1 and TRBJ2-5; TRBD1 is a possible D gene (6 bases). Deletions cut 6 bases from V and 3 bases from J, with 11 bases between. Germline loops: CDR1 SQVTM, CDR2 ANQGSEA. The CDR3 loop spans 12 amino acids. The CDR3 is CSVDTGKETQYF. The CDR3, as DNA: TGCAGCGTCGATACAGGGAAAGAGACCCAGTACTTC.

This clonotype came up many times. In DNA form, the CDR3 reads TGTGCCAGCGGGTCTTTAAGCTCCTATAATTCACCCCTCCACTTT. Residues: CASGSLSSYNSPLHF. The chain couples TRBV7-2 to TRBJ1-6; D remains unclear. There are 15 residues in the CDR3. V lost 8 bases, J lost 0 bases, and 11 bases lay in between. Germline V gene lookup returns CDR1 SGHTA and CDR2 FQGNSA.

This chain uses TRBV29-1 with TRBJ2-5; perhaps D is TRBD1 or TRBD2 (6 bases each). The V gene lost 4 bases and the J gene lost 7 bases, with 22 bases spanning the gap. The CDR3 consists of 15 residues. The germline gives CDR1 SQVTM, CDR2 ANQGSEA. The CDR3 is CSVVMDSGSSGTQYF. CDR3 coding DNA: TGCAGCGTTGTCATGGACAGTGGGAGTAGCGGGACCCAGTACTTC.

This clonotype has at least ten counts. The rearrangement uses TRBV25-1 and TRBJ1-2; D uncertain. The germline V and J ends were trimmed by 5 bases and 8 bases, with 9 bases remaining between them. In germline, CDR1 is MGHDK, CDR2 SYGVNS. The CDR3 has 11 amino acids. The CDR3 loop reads CASSSRRGYTF. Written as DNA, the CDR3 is TGTGCCAGCAGTTCCCGGAGGGGCTACACCTTC.

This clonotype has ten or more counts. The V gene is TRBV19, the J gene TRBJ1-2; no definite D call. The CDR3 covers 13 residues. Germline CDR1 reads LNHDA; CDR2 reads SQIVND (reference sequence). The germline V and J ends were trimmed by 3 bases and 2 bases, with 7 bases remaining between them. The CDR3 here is CASSILNNYGYTF. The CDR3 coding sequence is TGTGCCAGTAGTATCTTGAACAACTATGGCTACACCTTC.